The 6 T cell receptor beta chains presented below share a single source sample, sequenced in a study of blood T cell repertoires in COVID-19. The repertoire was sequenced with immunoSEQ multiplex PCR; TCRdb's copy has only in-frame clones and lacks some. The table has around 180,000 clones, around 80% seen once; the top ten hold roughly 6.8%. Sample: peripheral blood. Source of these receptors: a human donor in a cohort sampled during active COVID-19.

As DNA, the CDR3 is TGTGCCAGCAGCTTTTCAGGGGCACAGAACACTGAAGCTTTCTTT. Protein: CASSFSGAQNTEAFF. J is TRBJ1-1 and V is TRBV11-2; a weak D match, TRBD1 (6 bases). CDR3 size: 15 residues. Per the germline V gene, CDR1 is SGHAT and CDR2 is FQNNGV. Trimming left V 3 bases short and J 1 base short, with 12 bases between.

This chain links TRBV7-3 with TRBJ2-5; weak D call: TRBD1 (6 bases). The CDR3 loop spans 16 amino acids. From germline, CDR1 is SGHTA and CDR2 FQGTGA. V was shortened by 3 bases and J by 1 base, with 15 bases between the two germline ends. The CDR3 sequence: CASSLNGQRTQETQYF. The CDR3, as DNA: TGTGCCAGCAGCTTGAACGGACAGCGGACCCAAGAGACCCAGTACTTC.

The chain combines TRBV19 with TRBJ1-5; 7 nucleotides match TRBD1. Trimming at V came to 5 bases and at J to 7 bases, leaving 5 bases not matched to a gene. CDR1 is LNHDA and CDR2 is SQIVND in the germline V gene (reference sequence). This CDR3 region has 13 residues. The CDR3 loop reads CASSAQGTQPQHF. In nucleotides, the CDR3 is TGTGCCAGTAGTGCACAGGGGACACAGCCCCAGCATTTT.

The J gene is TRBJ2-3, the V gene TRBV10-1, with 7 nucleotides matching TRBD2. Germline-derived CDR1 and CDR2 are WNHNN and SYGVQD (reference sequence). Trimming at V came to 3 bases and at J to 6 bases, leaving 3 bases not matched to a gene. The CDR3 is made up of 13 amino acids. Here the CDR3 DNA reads TGCGCCAGCAGTGAAGCGGGGTGGGATACGCAGTATTTT. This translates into CASSEAGWDTQYF.

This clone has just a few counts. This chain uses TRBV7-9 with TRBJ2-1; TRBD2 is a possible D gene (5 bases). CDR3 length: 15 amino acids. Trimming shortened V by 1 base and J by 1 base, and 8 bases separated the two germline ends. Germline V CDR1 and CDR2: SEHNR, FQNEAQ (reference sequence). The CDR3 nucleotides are TGTGCCAGCAGCTTAGTCGGCGGGTCCTACAATGAGCAGTTCTTC. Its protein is CASSLVGGSYNEQFF.

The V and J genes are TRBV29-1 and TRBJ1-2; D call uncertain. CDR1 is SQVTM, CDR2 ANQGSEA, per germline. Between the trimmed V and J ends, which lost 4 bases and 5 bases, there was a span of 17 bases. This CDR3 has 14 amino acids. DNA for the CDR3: TGCAGCGTTGGGGCCCCGGAGGGTCCTTATGGCTACACCTTC. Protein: CSVGAPEGPYGYTF.